This T cell receptor beta chain came from a study of T cells expressing NK-cell markers. Study-wide context: In sorted CD3+CD56+NKG2C+, CD3+CD56+NKG2C- and CD3+CD56-NKG2C+ T cells, TCR beta repertoires were obtained.

Comments on this clonotype: Its antigen is undetermined.

No DNA is given; TCRdb re-called the 5' RACE reads and lists each CDR3 protein once. The data include a few hundred thousand distinct CDR3 sequences; the top ten clones carry around 1.4%. Study-wide results and caveats: The study left the HCMV specificity of expanded NKG2C+ T cell clones unresolved. More than 5 donors showed dominant NKG2C+ clonotypes comprising about 1.0-7.5% of their CD8+ T cells.

This sequence originates from a woman aged 45-65 years in good health. What was sequenced was blood T cells: a sorted CD56 or NKG2C T cell subset, CD4+ or CD8+ T cells, or bulk PBMC T cells (not recorded which).

The CDR3: CASSTTRTGNTDTQYF. The chain links TRBV5-1 to TRBJ2-3; TCRdb gives TRBD1 as the D gene, but with no DNA this cannot be confirmed. This CDR3 is 16 amino acids long. CDR1 SGHRS and CDR2 YFSETQ come from the germline V gene.